This passage covers 5 T cell receptor beta chains from one sample sequenced in a study of T cell changes during pregnancy in multiple sclerosis. TCRdb's table, derived via immunoSEQ multiplex PCR, lists solely in-frame clones and lacks some. The repertoire holds approximately 59,000 clones, with just under 95% as singletons. Material: CD4+ T cells from peripheral blood mononuclear cells, obtained before pregnancy. All receptors come from a female donor with multiple sclerosis, enrolled in a pregnancy study.

This sequence joins TRBV4-1 and TRBJ1-6; D unclear. Germline V gene data show CDR1 as MGHRA and CDR2 as YSYEKL. The CDR3 sequence is 13 residues long. The V end lost 2 bases, the J end lost 7 bases, and 6 bases lay between the germline ends. The CDR3 reads CASSQTPNSPLHF. DNA for the CDR3: TGCGCCAGCAGCCAAACTCCAAATTCACCCCTCCACTTT.

The V and J genes are TRBV18 and TRBJ2-7, with D hard to call. The ends were cut back, 3 bases at V and 0 bases at J, with 9 bases in the middle. Germline CDR1 KGHSH, CDR2 LQKENI. This CDR3 has 14 residues. Written as DNA, the CDR3 is TGTGCCAGCTCACCTGACTCGCTCTCCTACGAGCAGTACTTC. Translated: CASSPDSLSYEQYF.

The gene calls are TRBV9 and TRBJ2-3; 10 bases align to TRBD2. This CDR3 has 17 amino acids. The J segment lost 0 bases and the V segment lost 0 bases, leaving 4 bases of the junction unmatched. Germline CDR1 is SGDLS and CDR2 is YYNGEE. The DNA of the CDR3 is TGTGCCAGCAGCGTAGCCACTAGCGGGACGAGCACAGATACGCAGTATTTT. It specifies CASSVATSGTSTDTQYF.

This clone was seen just once. CDR3 bases: TGCGCCAGCAGTCGACCGGGACAGACAAACATTCAGTACTTC. Translated: CASSRPGQTNIQYF. The chain is built from TRBV4-1 and TRBJ2-4; 7 bases align to TRBD1. The V gene's germline CDR1 is MGHRA and CDR2 YSYEKL. This CDR3 is built from 14 residues. After removal of 6 bases from V and 6 bases from J, the junction contained 8 bases not matched to a gene.

The chain recombines TRBV11-3 with TRBJ2-7; D gene ambiguous. Trimming removed 5 bases from V and 6 bases from J, with 11 bases in between. This CDR3 comprises 12 residues. The germline V gene has CDR1 SGHNT and CDR2 YENEEA. The CDR3 coding sequence is TGTGCCAGCAGCCCCCATCCGGGCGAGCAGTACTTC. Its translation is CASSPHPGEQYF.